These T cell receptor beta chains were read from a single sample in a study of cytomegalovirus exposure and HLA in healthy donors. Assay: immunoSEQ multiplex PCR; the TCRdb copy retains only in-frame clones and omits some. The table lists around 130,000 clones, around 92% of them singletons, with approximately 3.5% in the top ten. The sequenced material came from PBMCs. The source of these receptors is a man younger than 40 in good health and CMV-seronegative. CDR3s include the opening cysteine and the closing phenylalanine or tryptophan. The D gene is left open where the match is weak. Part of the rows lack a size; the others show once, few, many or a class for expanded clones.

cdr3_aa,cdr3_nt,clone_size,d_call,v_call,j_call
CASSTGVRNSPLHF,TGTGCCAGCAGCACGGGGGTGAGGAATTCACCCCTCCACTTT,few,NA,TRBV7-2,TRBJ1-6
CASSYRTGGPDTQYF,TGTGCCAGCAGTTATCGAACAGGGGGCCCAGATACGCAGTATTTT,NA,TRBD1,TRBV27,TRBJ2-3
CASSEIENQPQHF,TGTGCCAGCAGTGAAATAGAGAATCAGCCCCAGCATTTT,NA,NA,TRBV6-1,TRBJ1-5
CASSFVAGGAVDTQYF,TGTGCCAGCAGCTTCGTAGCGGGGGGCGCGGTAGATACGCAGTATTTT,NA,TRBD2,TRBV7-2,TRBJ2-3
CASSPTGRADTQYF,TGCGCCAGCAGCCCCACAGGGAGAGCAGATACGCAGTATTTT,NA,NA,TRBV5-1,TRBJ2-3
CASSSQAEAFF,TGTGCCAGCAGTTCCCAGGCTGAAGCTTTCTTT,NA,NA,TRBV27,TRBJ1-1
CAISGGQGVANEQFF,TGTGCCATCAGTGGGGGACAGGGGGTCGCCAATGAGCAGTTCTTC,NA,TRBD1,TRBV10-3,TRBJ2-1
CASSARVADNSPLHF,TGTGCCAGCAGCGCCAGGGTAGCTGATAATTCACCCCTCCACTTT,NA,NA,TRBV9,TRBJ1-6
CASSLGQEETQYF,TGCGCCAGCAGCTTGGGACAGGAAGAGACCCAGTACTTC,NA,NA,TRBV5-1,TRBJ2-5
CASLPKTARGYTF,TGTGCCAGCCTACCAAAGACCGCGCGGGGCTACACCTTC,NA,NA,TRBV5-6,TRBJ1-2
CASSGGGAQYF,TGCGCCAGCAGCGGCGGGGGGGCCCAGTACTTC,NA,TRBD2,TRBV5-1,TRBJ2-5
CASSPPNDRGEQYF,TGCGCCAGCAGCCCCCCGAATGACAGGGGCGAGCAGTACTTC,NA,TRBD1,TRBV5-1,TRBJ2-7
CASSVFSGTAGNTIYF,TGTGCCAGCAGTGTCTTTTCCGGGACAGCCGGAAACACCATATATTTT,NA,TRBD1,TRBV9,TRBJ1-3
CATSVGTGGYEQYF,TGTGCCACCAGCGTAGGGACAGGGGGTTACGAGCAGTACTTC,NA,TRBD1,TRBV7-8,TRBJ2-7
CASTRDSALGYTF,TGTGCCAGCACCAGAGACAGCGCCCTCGGCTACACCTTC,NA,NA,TRBV6-6,TRBJ1-2
CASSGRTGSYGYTF,TGTGCCAGCAGTGGGCGGACAGGGAGCTATGGCTACACCTTC,NA,TRBD1,TRBV2,TRBJ1-2
CASSDREGNQPQHF,TGTGCCAGCAGTGACAGGGAAGGCAATCAGCCCCAGCATTTT,NA,NA,TRBV25-1,TRBJ1-5
CASSATELNTEAFF,TGTGCCAGCAGCGCGACAGAGCTGAACACTGAAGCTTTCTTT,NA,NA,TRBV11-2,TRBJ1-1
CASSPKGNSNQPQHF,TGTGCCAGCTCACCAAAGGGGAATAGCAATCAGCCCCAGCATTTT,NA,NA,TRBV18,TRBJ1-5
CASSPLQASGEPQHF,TGTGCCAGCAGTCCGCTGCAAGCCAGCGGGGAGCCCCAGCATTTT,NA,NA,TRBV6-5,TRBJ1-5
CASSQLTAYYEKLFF,TGCGCCAGCAGCCAACTGACAGCCTACTATGAAAAACTGTTTTTT,once,NA,TRBV4-1,TRBJ1-4
CASSSDRALNYEQYF,TGTGCCAGCAGTTCAGACAGGGCCTTAAACTACGAGCAGTACTTC,NA,TRBD1,TRBV27,TRBJ2-7
CASSPPGNYGYTF,TGTGCCAGTAGTCCGCCGGGAAACTATGGCTACACCTTC,NA,NA,TRBV19,TRBJ1-2
CASSGQGHNEQFF,TGTGCCAGCAGTGGACAGGGCCACAATGAGCAGTTCTTC,NA,TRBD1,TRBV27,TRBJ2-1
CASSATSGTEQYF,TGTGCCAGCAGCGCGACTAGCGGGACCGAGCAGTACTTC,few,TRBD2,TRBV9,TRBJ2-7
CASSYGPGSYEQYF,TGTGCCAGCAGCTACGGGCCAGGGTCGTACGAGCAGTACTTC,NA,NA,TRBV4-2,TRBJ2-7
CASSPPHGFENYGYTF,TGTGCCAGCAGCCCTCCGCACGGTTTCGAGAACTATGGCTACACCTTC,NA,NA,TRBV28,TRBJ1-2
CASSDTDPGYTF,TGTGCCAGCAGTGACACAGATCCTGGCTACACCTTC,NA,NA,TRBV6-1,TRBJ1-2
CASSLEMAEYNYGYTF,TGTGCCAGCAGCTTGGAGATGGCTGAATATAACTATGGCTACACCTTC,NA,NA,TRBV7-9,TRBJ1-2
CATAGVPYEQYF,TGTGCCACCGCAGGGGTCCCCTACGAGCAGTACTTC,few,NA,TRBV7-9,TRBJ2-7
CASSLGTRDTQYF,TGTGCCAGCAGCTTAGGGACTAGAGATACGCAGTATTTT,NA,TRBD2,TRBV7-8,TRBJ2-3
CASSTSHHRVYNEQFF,TGTGCCAGTAGTACCTCACACCACAGGGTTTACAATGAGCAGTTCTTC,NA,NA,TRBV19,TRBJ2-1
CASNNRGTVGEAFF,TGTGCCAGCAATAACCGAGGGACAGTGGGTGAAGCTTTCTTT,NA,TRBD1,TRBV28,TRBJ1-1
CASSALLTSGEQYF,TGTGCCAGCTCGGCCCTCCTAACTAGTGGGGAGCAGTACTTC,NA,NA,TRBV5-6,TRBJ2-7
CASSLSLLDYGYTF,TGCGCCAGCAGCCTGTCCCTGTTAGACTATGGCTACACCTTC,NA,NA,TRBV4-1,TRBJ1-2
CASSLRTGENTEAFF,TGTGCCAGCAGCCTCCGGACAGGGGAGAACACTGAAGCTTTCTTT,NA,TRBD1,TRBV4-2,TRBJ1-1
CSVATGQGYTDTQYF,TGCAGCGTCGCAACGGGACAGGGATACACAGATACGCAGTATTTT,NA,TRBD1,TRBV29-1,TRBJ2-3
CASTLSPQGNEQFF,TGTGCCAGCACCCTCTCCCCGCAGGGCAATGAGCAGTTCTTC,NA,NA,TRBV7-2,TRBJ2-1
CASSPVGPETQYF,TGTGCCAGCAGCCCCGTGGGGCCAGAGACCCAGTACTTC,NA,NA,TRBV28,TRBJ2-5
CASRSGVPPSYEQYF,TGTGCCAGCAGATCCGGGGTGCCCCCCTCCTACGAGCAGTACTTC,NA,NA,TRBV11-2,TRBJ2-7
CASSSPGGDEQFF,TGTGCCAGCAGCTCCCCGGGGGGGGATGAGCAGTTCTTC,NA,TRBD2,TRBV11-3,TRBJ2-1
CSVQSTGGAGYTF,TGCAGCGTACAATCGACAGGGGGCGCGGGGTACACCTTC,NA,TRBD1,TRBV29-1,TRBJ1-2
CASSKGFPDSPGGAQHF,TGTGCCAGCAGCAAAGGTTTTCCCGACAGCCCCGGAGGGGCCCAGCATTTT,NA,NA,TRBV21-1,TRBJ1-5
CASSVTGASYEQYF,TGTGCCAGCAGCGTAACAGGGGCCTCCTACGAGCAGTACTTC,NA,TRBD1,TRBV7-3,TRBJ2-7
CASSYLQGLAGDEQFF,TGTGCCAGCAGTTATCTCCAGGGACTAGCGGGGGACGAGCAGTTCTTC,NA,TRBD2,TRBV6-6,TRBJ2-1
CASNPTGGNSPLHF,TGTGCCAGCAACCCGACAGGGGGGAATTCACCCCTCCACTTT,NA,TRBD1,TRBV5-6,TRBJ1-6
CATNRVLNTEAFF,TGTGCCACCAACAGGGTCCTCAACACTGAAGCTTTCTTT,NA,NA,TRBV10-3,TRBJ1-1
CASSLTRQIGYGYTF,TGTGCCAGCAGCTTGACGCGACAGATCGGCTATGGCTACACCTTC,NA,NA,TRBV5-6,TRBJ1-2
CASKARGQYQETQYF,TGTGCCAGCAAGGCCCGTGGACAGTACCAAGAGACCCAGTACTTC,NA,NA,TRBV28,TRBJ2-5
CASSPSGAQETQYF,TGTGCCAGCAGCCCTAGCGGGGCCCAAGAGACCCAGTACTTC,NA,TRBD2,TRBV7-9,TRBJ2-5
CAARKGDRGKDGYTF,TGTGCCGCCAGAAAAGGGGACAGGGGAAAGGACGGCTACACCTTC,NA,TRBD1,TRBV6-5,TRBJ1-2